Below are 20 T cell receptor beta chains sequenced from a single sample in a study of long-term antiretroviral therapy in people with HIV. Survey-level resolution applied to immunoSEQ assay v3.0. Clones were sequenced by immunoSEQ multiplex PCR, and TCRdb holds only the in-frame ones, with some missing. The sample has tens of thousands of clones, nearly 95% seen once. Sequencing used unsorted PBMCs, obtained 3.7 years after starting antiretroviral therapy. The receptor set was obtained from a woman between 45 and 65 years old with HIV.

The V gene is TRBV5-6, the J gene TRBJ1-2, with 8 bases lining up with TRBD1. CDR1 and CDR2 (germline): SGHDT, YYEEEE. The CDR3 runs to 14 residues. V trimming: 4 bases; J trimming: 8 bases; junction bases outside the gene matches: 10. The CDR3 DNA reads as TGTGCCAGCAGCCCTGGACAGGGTCTTCGGGGCTACACCTTC. It codes for CASSPGQGLRGYTF.

The V gene is TRBV2, the J gene TRBJ1-1, with TRBD1 matching over 7 bases. Looked up from germline, CDR1 is SNHLY and CDR2 is FYNNEI. This CDR3 is 15 amino acids long. V shed 5 bases and J 0 bases; nucleotides not matched to a gene: 6. The CDR3 sequence is CASSPLRGMNTEAFF. CDR3 in DNA: TGTGCCAGCAGTCCTCTCAGGGGGATGAACACTGAAGCTTTCTTT.

The chain joins TRBV5-6 to TRBJ2-7, with D maybe TRBD1 (5 bases). CDR3 size: 14 residues. Looked up from germline, CDR1 is SGHDT and CDR2 is YYEEEE. V gave up 3 bases and J gave up 4 bases, with 14 bases separating them. In nucleotides, the CDR3 is TGTGCCAGCAGCTCCGGACCAGGGCGGTACGAGCAGTACTTC. Its protein product is CASSSGPGRYEQYF.

The rearrangement uses TRBV28 and TRBJ1-2, with D possibly matching TRBD1 (5 bases). CDR1 is MDHEN, CDR2 SYDVKM, per germline. This CDR3 has 13 residues. V was shortened by 4 bases and J by 6 bases, with 12 bases between the two germline ends. CDR3 sequence (DNA): TGTGCCAGCAGTTCCCAGGGATTCAATGGCTACACCTTC. The encoded protein is CASSSQGFNGYTF.

The CDR3 region is CASSLLAGGPSGEQFF. CDR3 coding DNA: TGTGCCAGCAGCCTACTAGCGGGGGGGCCCTCCGGTGAGCAGTTCTTC. This chain uses TRBV4-2 with TRBJ2-1; 13 bases agree with TRBD2. J was trimmed by 9 bases and V by 4 bases; bases with no gene match: 9. This CDR3 region has 16 residues. CDR1 is LGHNA and CDR2 is YNFKEQ in the germline V gene.

The CDR3 DNA reads TGTGCCAGCAGTCCCCCCCATATGTCACCCCTCCACTTT. It encodes CASSPPHMSPLHF. This chain joins TRBV27 and TRBJ1-6; D unclear. The V and J ends lost 5 bases and 10 bases respectively, with 12 bases between them. Germline values: CDR1 MNHEY, CDR2 SMNVEV (reference sequence). This CDR3 comprises 13 residues.

The sample holds one count of this clone. The chain combines TRBV5-1 with TRBJ2-5; D gene uncertain. V lost 0 bases and J lost 5, with 11 bases in between. From germline, CDR1 is SGHRS and CDR2 YFSETQ. There are 14 residues in the CDR3. DNA for the CDR3: TGCGCCAGCAGCTTGGAGTCCGGAGACGAGACCCAGTACTTC. It translates to CASSLESGDETQYF.

The rearrangement links TRBV10-3 to TRBJ2-2; 8 nucleotides agree with TRBD1. After removal of 3 bases from V and 5 bases from J, the junction contained 8 bases not matched to a gene. The CDR3 consists of 16 residues. Germline-derived CDR1 and CDR2 are ENHRY and SYGVKD. Here the CDR3 reads CAISDHDRGGTGELFF. As DNA, the CDR3 is TGTGCCATCAGTGACCATGACAGGGGAGGAACCGGGGAGCTGTTTTTT.

The chain carries TRBV5-1 and TRBJ2-7; the D call may be TRBD1 or TRBD2 (5 bases each). Germline V gene sequence: CDR1 SGHRS, CDR2 YFSETQ. CDR3 length: 14 amino acids. Trimming cost V 5 bases and J 2 bases, with 14 bases left between them. The chain's CDR3 is CASSSTGTPYEQYF. In DNA form, the CDR3 reads TGCGCCAGCAGTTCAACCGGGACCCCCTACGAGCAGTACTTC.

This clone was seen a handful of times. The chain has TRBV18 and TRBJ2-7; D is unclear. Germline CDR1 KGHSH, CDR2 LQKENI. V lost 2 bases, J lost 2 bases, and 7 bases lay in between. CDR3 length: 13 amino acids. DNA for the CDR3: TGTGCCAGCTCACCAGGGCCCACCTACGAGCAGTACTTC. Its translation is CASSPGPTYEQYF.

The chain has TRBV5-1 and TRBJ1-2, with unresolved D. The CDR3 has 17 amino acids. Germline V gives CDR1 SGHRS, CDR2 YFSETQ. Trimming took 0 bases from V and 8 from J, leaving 23 bases between them. The CDR3 loop reads CASSLVGGLGSPKGYTF. The CDR3 DNA follows: TGCGCCAGCAGCTTGGTAGGTGGCCTCGGAAGCCCGAAAGGCTACACCTTC.

The chain combines TRBV2 with TRBJ1-2, with TRBD1 matching over 9 bases. Germline lookup yields CDR1 SNHLY and CDR2 FYNNEI. This CDR3 comprises 15 residues. V was pared by 4 bases and J by 4 bases, with 7 bases of the junction left unmatched. CDR3 sequence (DNA): TGTGCCAGCAGTGCCCGACAGGGGGTAGGCTATGGCTACACCTTC. Its protein is CASSARQGVGYGYTF. Supplemented by reference TRBV2 and TRBJ1-2, the full variable domain reads EPEVTQTPSHQVTQMGQEVILRCVPISNHLYFYWYRQILGQKVEFLVSFYNNEISEKSEIFDDQFSVERPDGSNFTLKIRSTKLEDSAMYFCASSARQGVGYGYTFGSGTRLTVV.

The chain couples TRBV6-6 to TRBJ1-6; D unclear. The ends were cut back, 4 bases at V and 2 bases at J, with 12 bases in the middle. CDR3 length: 16 amino acids. Germline CDR1 and CDR2: MNHNY and SVGAGI (reference sequence). CDR3 sequence reads: CASSFETLTYNSPLHF. CDR3 in DNA: TGTGCCAGCAGTTTCGAAACGCTGACCTATAATTCACCCCTCCACTTT.

The chain links TRBV11-3 to TRBJ2-3; TRBD2 matches 8 bases. The germline CDR1 and CDR2 sequences are SGHNT and YENEEA. The CDR3 totals 16 residues. Germline trimming cut 4 bases from V and 4 bases from J; bases unmatched to any gene: 10. The DNA for the CDR3 is TGTGCCAGCAGCTCTGGACTAGCAGGAGTTGCAGATACGCAGTATTTT. Translated, it gives CASSSGLAGVADTQYF. The full variable domain, rest sourced from reference TRBV11-3 and TRBJ2-3, is EAGVVQSPRYKIIEKKQPVAFWCNPISGHNTLYWYLQNLGQGPELLIRYENEEAVDDSQLPKDRFSAERLKGVDSTLKIQPAELGDSAVYLCASSSGLAGVADTQYFGPGTRLTVL.

The V and J genes are TRBV7-6 and TRBJ2-1; possibly TRBD2 for D (7 bases). Per germline, CDR1 SGHVS and CDR2 FNYEAQ. This CDR3 has 16 amino acids. Trimming cost V 5 bases and J 6 bases, with 20 bases left between them. The chain's CDR3 is CASSPWGGAGVNEQFF. DNA for the CDR3: TGTGCCAGCAGCCCCTGGGGGGGCGCGGGCGTCAATGAGCAGTTCTTC.

The CDR3 is CASSLQGITGNTIYF. The CDR3 DNA reads TGTGCCAGCAGTCTTCAGGGGATTACTGGAAACACCATATATTTT. V gene TRBV6-5 combines with J gene TRBJ1-3, with D tentatively TRBD1 (6 bases). Trimming removed 5 bases at V and 2 bases at J, with 13 bases between. CDR3 length: 15 amino acids. Looked up from germline, CDR1 is MNHEY and CDR2 is SVGAGI.

This chain uses TRBV6-5 with TRBJ2-7, with D perhaps TRBD2 (6 bases). The V gene's germline CDR1 is MNHEY and CDR2 SVGAGI. The germline V and J ends were trimmed by 2 bases and 7 bases, with 18 bases remaining between them. This CDR3 comprises 15 residues. Here the CDR3 reads CASSYRNRGFGEQYF. The DNA of the CDR3 is TGTGCCAGCAGTTACCGAAATCGGGGGTTCGGGGAGCAGTACTTC.

The chain uses TRBV9 and TRBJ2-3; 10 bases are a match to TRBD2. Losses at the gene ends were 4 bases for V and 1 base for J; bases not matched to a gene: 3. Looked up from germline, CDR1 is SGDLS and CDR2 is YYNGEE. This CDR3 region has 15 residues. CDR3 region: CASSRTSGGTDTQYF. Here the CDR3 DNA reads TGTGCCAGCAGCAGGACTAGCGGAGGCACAGATACGCAGTATTTT.

This clone was observed a few times. The rearrangement joins TRBV7-6 to TRBJ2-1, with 9 positions matching TRBD1. This CDR3 spans 13 amino acids. V lost 7 bases, J lost 5 bases, and 3 bases stayed unmatched. Germline loops: CDR1 SGHVS, CDR2 FNYEAQ. CDR3: CASTDRGDNEQFF. The CDR3, as DNA: TGTGCCAGCACGGACAGGGGAGACAATGAGCAGTTCTTC.

A note on this clone: One end of the junction fails to match germline, which may point to a read error. The chain carries TRBV7-7 and TRBJ2-1; TRBD2 aligns across 11 bases. The CDR3 is 15 residues long. Germline V gives CDR1 SSHAT, CDR2 FNYEAQ (reference sequence). This CDR3 reads CASSALAGAYNEQFF. For the CDR3, the DNA is TGTGCTAGCAGCGCACTAGCGGGGGCCTACAATGAGCAGTTCTTC.